These T cell receptor beta chains were read from a single sample in a study of beta chain features in type 1 diabetes. Only in-frame clones appear in the TCRdb table, and some are missing; sequencing was by immunoSEQ multiplex PCR. Here the sample spans roughly 700,000 clones, 13% being singletons. Sequencing was done on a sample of naive CD4+ T cells from blood. These receptors were obtained from a man younger than 35 with type 1 diabetes. Each CDR3 is given with its conserved first and last residue. D genes are given only for firm matches. Clone sizes are given selectively: once, few, many, or a class where the clone is expanded.

>TRBD1|TRBJ1-2|few|TRBV29-1
TGCAGCGTCGTAGACGGGACAGGGATCTATGGCTACACCTTC
CSVVDGTGIYGYTF
>-|TRBJ2-3|-|TRBV10-2
TGCGCCAGCAGTGAAGGCGGAGCTGGCACAGATACGCAGTATTTT
CASSEGGAGTDTQYF
>TRBD1|TRBJ1-2|few|TRBV9
TGTGCCAGCAGGTCCCCTAGGCAGGGGGCTGACTATGGCTACACCTTC
CASRSPRQGADYGYTF
>-|TRBJ2-5|-|TRBV7-9
TGTGCCAGCAGCTCACAGGAGACCCAGTACTTC
CASSSQETQYF
>-|TRBJ1-2|-|TRBV7-9
TGTGCCAGCAGCTTCACCCAGGGATCCTATGGCTACACCTTC
CASSFTQGSYGYTF
>-|TRBJ2-3|few|TRBV5-6
TGTGCCAGCAGCAGGGGTAGGCAGGGACTGGGCAATACGCAGTATTTT
CASSRGRQGLGNTQYF
>-|TRBJ1-2|-|TRBV19
TGTGCCAGTAGTATGGGCATAAACTATGGCTACACCTTC
CASSMGINYGYTF
>-|TRBJ2-5|few|TRBV7-3
TGTGCCAGCAGCCGCCAAGGGGAGACCCAGTACTTC
CASSRQGETQYF
>-|TRBJ1-1|-|TRBV5-1
TGCGCCAGCAGCGACCGACCGAACACTGAAGCTTTCTTT
CASSDRPNTEAFF
>-|TRBJ1-1|few|TRBV6-5
TGTGCCAGCAGTTACGGCGACACTGAAGCTTTCTTT
CASSYGDTEAFF
>-|TRBJ1-2|many|TRBV30
TGTGCCTGGAGTGTCGGCCTGTATCCAGGGAGTGGCTACACCTTC
CAWSVGLYPGSGYTF
>TRBD2|TRBJ2-2|once|TRBV13
TGTGCCAGCAGCTTATCTTCGCTAGCGGGGGAGGTCGGGGAGCTGTTTTTT
CASSLSSLAGEVGELFF
>-|TRBJ2-7|-|TRBV9
TGTGCCAGCAGCTCCGCGGGCGAGCAGTACTTC
CASSSAGEQYF